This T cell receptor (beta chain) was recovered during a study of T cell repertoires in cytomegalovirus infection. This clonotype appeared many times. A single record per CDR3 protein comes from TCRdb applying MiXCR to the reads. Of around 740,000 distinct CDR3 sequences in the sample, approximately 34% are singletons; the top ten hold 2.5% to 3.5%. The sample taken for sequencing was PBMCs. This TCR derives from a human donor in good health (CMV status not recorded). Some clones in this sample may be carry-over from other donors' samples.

CDR3 amino acids: CASSLWVSSGNTIYF. The CDR3 coding sequence is TGTGCCAGCAGCCTTTGGGTTAGCTCTGGAAACACCATATATTTT. V and J are TRBV7-2 and TRBJ1-3; D gene ambiguous. Trimming removed 5 bases from V and 0 bases from J, with 11 bases in between. Germline V gene sequence: CDR1 SGHTA, CDR2 FQGNSA. The CDR3 sequence is 15 residues long.